This record concerns one T cell receptor beta chain sequence. Its antigen is still unknown. The sort gate was single viable CD3+CD4+CD8-CD45RO+ cells for memory CD4+ T cells. The data stem from a study of memory CD4+ T cells and cytomegalovirus serostatus. Overall study context: Donors were healthy Belgian adults, 10 or so CMV seropositive and around 24 seronegative.

Per the study methods: After removing out-of-frame reads, around 2 million distinct TCRbeta sequences remained. The protocol was immunoSEQ multiplex PCR, while the TCRdb copy is restricted to in-frame clones and leaves out a portion. D and trimming were read from the DNA, whereas the V and J calls and clone size are those reported in that table. The table lists 70,000 to 95,000 clones, 65% to 85% of them singletons. Findings and limits, study-wide: Each of 67 CMV-associated TCRbeta sequences occurred in one to five individuals. The CMV-associated TCR signature appears largely within the CD4+ memory repertoire.

Sequences were obtained from memory CD4+ T cells from blood. This clonotype originated in an adult in good health and CMV-seronegative.

The CDR3 DNA reads as TGCGCCAGCACCGAATCAGATACGCAGTATTTT. Residues: CASTESDTQYF. The rearrangement links TRBV10-2 to TRBJ2-3; D not resolved. V lost 7 bases and J 4 bases, leaving 6 bases between the germline ends. Germline V gene sequence: CDR1 WSHSY, CDR2 SAAADI. The CDR3 consists of 11 residues.